This is a list of T cell receptor beta chains from one sample in a study of cytomegalovirus exposure and HLA in healthy donors. Assay used: immunoSEQ multiplex PCR; TCRdb lists only in-frame clones, some missing. The sample contains approximately 93,000 clones, 75% to 85% of which appear only once. Sequences were obtained from PBMCs. These receptors were taken from a woman aged 40 to 50 in good health and CMV-seronegative. CDR3s include the opening cysteine and the closing phenylalanine or tryptophan. The D gene is left open where the match is weak. Some rows mark clone size as missing; the rest say once, few, many or name a class of expanded clone.

CDR3 DNA,CDR3 protein,J gene,clone size,D gene,V gene
TGCGCCAGCAGCCAAATTTATAGCAATCAGCCCCAGCATTTT,CASSQIYSNQPQHF,TRBJ1-5,few,-,TRBV4-3
TGTGCCAGCAGTGAACTCTCCGGGAACTATGGCTACACCTTC,CASSELSGNYGYTF,TRBJ1-2,once,-,TRBV2
TGTGCCAGCAAGTCTGCGGGTCTAAGCAATCAGCCCCAGCATTTT,CASKSAGLSNQPQHF,TRBJ1-5,-,-,TRBV27
TGCGCCAGCAGCCAAGATCCTAGCGGGGGGGCCGGTCACCAAGAGACCCAGTACTTC,CASSQDPSGGAGHQETQYF,TRBJ2-5,-,TRBD2,TRBV4-1
TGCAGCGTCAGGACAGGCCAAGAGACCCAGTACTTC,CSVRTGQETQYF,TRBJ2-5,-,TRBD1,TRBV29-1
TGTGCCAGCAGCTCGCTCCACCAGGCTGGCTACACCTTC,CASSSLHQAGYTF,TRBJ1-2,-,-,TRBV7-2
TGTGCCAGCGTGTGGGGAGGCGAGTCACCCCTCCACTTT,CASVWGGESPLHF,TRBJ1-6,-,-,TRBV6-1
TGTGCCAGCACGAAGCGGGACGCAAACACCGGGGAGCTGTTTTTT,CASTKRDANTGELFF,TRBJ2-2,-,-,TRBV12-1
TGTGCCAGCAGCACCCAGGCGGGGAACACCGGGGAGCTGTTTTTT,CASSTQAGNTGELFF,TRBJ2-2,-,-,TRBV7-8
TGCGCCAGCAGCCAAGATAGGGGTGCCGGGGCCAACGTCCTGACTTTC,CASSQDRGAGANVLTF,TRBJ2-6,-,-,TRBV4-3
TGTGCCATCAGTGAGTCGACGTACGGGGGGTATGGCTACACCTTC,CAISESTYGGYGYTF,TRBJ1-2,-,-,TRBV10-3
TGTGCCAGCAGTTTTCTCTACTACGAGCAGTACTTC,CASSFLYYEQYF,TRBJ2-7,-,-,TRBV28
TGTGCCAGCAGCAGAAATGGACAGTTGTCTGGAAACACCATATATTTT,CASSRNGQLSGNTIYF,TRBJ1-3,-,-,TRBV5-8
TGCGCCAGCAGCTTGGCCAGGACTAGCGGGGAGATCACAGATACGCAGTATTTT,CASSLARTSGEITDTQYF,TRBJ2-3,once,TRBD2,TRBV5-1